Listed below are T cell receptor beta chains from one sample, sequenced in a study of CD8 T cells in Susac syndrome. TCRdb reanalysed the immunoSEQ multiplex PCR reads using MiXCR and keeps one entry per CDR3 protein. Of roughly 150,000 distinct CDR3 sequences in the sample, roughly 94% were seen once. Input material: CD4+ T cells from PBMCs. All receptors come from a human donor with multiple sclerosis. CDR3s include the opening cysteine and the closing phenylalanine or tryptophan. Each record gives: clone size, J gene, V gene, D gene, CDR3 DNA, CDR3 protein. The D gene is left open where the match is weak. Part of the rows lack a size; the others show once, few, many or a class for expanded clones.

>-|TRBJ1-3|TRBV3-1|-
TGTGCCAGCAGCCTAGAGGGTGGCACCATATATTTT
CASSLEGGTIYF
>-|TRBJ2-1|TRBV29-1|-
TGCAGCGTTAGGGACAACAGGTGGTGGGAGCAGTTCTTC
CSVRDNRWWEQFF
>-|TRBJ1-5|TRBV30|-
TGTGCCTGGGCGGCAGGAGGGCAGCCCCAGCATTTT
CAWAAGGQPQHF
>-|TRBJ1-3|TRBV4-2|TRBD1
TGTGCCAGCAGCCAGGGACAGGGAGGAGGAAACACCATATATTTT
CASSQGQGGGNTIYF
>-|TRBJ2-7|TRBV27|TRBD2
TGTGCCAGCAGTTTGGACCCCGCCCGCGGGACTAGCGGGAGGGCCCCCTACGAGCAGTACTTC
CASSLDPARGTSGRAPYEQYF
>once|TRBJ2-2|TRBV12-3/TRBV12-4|TRBD2
TGTGCCAGCAGTGCCGCTAGCGGGTGGAACACCGGGGAGCTGTTTTTT
CASSAASGWNTGELFF
>-|TRBJ2-7|TRBV30|TRBD1
TGTGCCTGGACCGGACAGGGTAAAGTAGAGGAGCAGTACTTC
CAWTGQGKVEEQYF
>few|TRBJ1-4|TRBV4-1|-
TGCGCCAGCAGCCCCCTAGAAGGAAAACTGTTTTTT
CASSPLEGKLFF
>-|TRBJ1-1|TRBV12-3/TRBV12-4|TRBD1
TGTGCCAGCAGTTTCGGGACAGCTATGAACACTGAAGCTTTCTTT
CASSFGTAMNTEAFF
>-|TRBJ1-2|TRBV7-2|-
TGTGCCAGCAGCCCCAGAGGATCCTCCAGGGGCTACACCTTC
CASSPRGSSRGYTF
>-|TRBJ2-2|TRBV9|-
TGTGCCAGCAGACCCAGGGAAAACACCGGGGAGCTGTTTTTT
CASRPRENTGELFF
>-|TRBJ1-1|TRBV9|-
TGTGCCAGCAGCGTCTACACGAACACTGAAGCTTTCTTT
CASSVYTNTEAFF
>-|TRBJ1-5|TRBV2|-
TGTGCCAGCACAACAGGGTGGAGCAATCAGCCCCAGCATTTT
CASTTGWSNQPQHF
>-|TRBJ1-2|TRBV19|-
TGTGCCAGTAGTAATGAGGGCGGTTACACCTTC
CASSNEGGYTF
>-|TRBJ2-1|TRBV6-2/TRBV6-3|-
TGTGCCAGCAATCCCGCTGGGGCAGGGGGGGATGAGCAGTTCTTC
CASNPAGAGGDEQFF
>-|TRBJ2-7|TRBV5-1|-
TGCGCCAGCTCAGCTCTAGCGAACTCCTACGAGCAGTACTTC
CASSALANSYEQYF
>-|TRBJ1-5|TRBV18|TRBD1
TGTGCCAGCTCGGGACAGCAGTATCAGCCCCAGCATTTT
CASSGQQYQPQHF
>once|TRBJ1-1|TRBV30|-
TGTGCCTGGAGTGTAGGTTTGGACACTGAAGCTTTCTTT
CAWSVGLDTEAFF
>-|TRBJ2-1|TRBV20-1|-
TGCAGTGCTAGAAGCTCGCGAGGGAGCTCCTACAATGAGCAGTTCTTC
CSARSSRGSSYNEQFF
>-|TRBJ2-2|TRBV24-1|TRBD2
TGTGCCACCGGAGCGGGAGGGACGAACACCGGGGAGCTGTTTTTT
CATGAGGTNTGELFF
>-|TRBJ1-5|TRBV9|-
TGTGCCAGCAGCGTGGGAGGGAGTCAGCCCCAGCATTTT
CASSVGGSQPQHF
>-|TRBJ2-2|TRBV5-6|-
TGTGCCAGCAGCCCGGAGAGGGACAACCGAGCCGGGGAGCTGTTTTTT
CASSPERDNRAGELFF
>-|TRBJ1-5|TRBV4-3|TRBD1
TGCGCCAGCAGCCAGGACAGGGGGGGTCAGCCCCAGCATTTT
CASSQDRGGQPQHF
>-|TRBJ1-5|TRBV19|-
TGTGCCAGTAGTATAGACTATCGCCAGGGTTTCTCGCCCCAGCATTTT
CASSIDYRQGFSPQHF
>-|TRBJ1-5|TRBV7-9|-
TGTGCCAGCAGCCGACTACAGGGTGAGGATCAGCCCCAGCATTTT
CASSRLQGEDQPQHF
>-|TRBJ2-7|TRBV2|TRBD2
TGTGCCAGCAGTGCCCTACTAGCGCCGGAAGGGGAGCAGTACTTC
CASSALLAPEGEQYF
>-|TRBJ2-2|TRBV4-3|-
TGCGCCAGCAGCCAAGAACCGACGGGGGAGCTGTTTTTT
CASSQEPTGELFF
>once|TRBJ2-7|TRBV6-2/TRBV6-3|TRBD1
TGTGCCAGCAGGCGAACCGGGACAGGGTTCCACGAGCAGTACTTC
CASRRTGTGFHEQYF
>-|TRBJ1-4|TRBV7-8|-
TGTGCCAGCAGCTTCAATCCGAGGACCGCTGTTAATAATGAAAAACTGTTTTTT
CASSFNPRTAVNNEKLFF
>once|TRBJ1-2|TRBV5-1|-
TGCGCCAGCAGCTGGGGGACACGTGATGGCTACACCTTC
CASSWGTRDGYTF
>-|TRBJ2-3|TRBV30|TRBD1
TGTGCCTGGAGGGGACAGGGCACAGATACGCAGTATTTT
CAWRGQGTDTQYF
>-|TRBJ2-7|TRBV20-1|-
TGCAGTGCTAGAGATTATGTGGCTAGCTCCTACGAGCAGTACTTC
CSARDYVASSYEQYF
>few|TRBJ1-1|TRBV11-2|TRBD1
TGTGCCAGCAGCCCAGCAGGGGGCGCGGGGACAGCTTTCTTT
CASSPAGGAGTAFF
>-|TRBJ1-2|TRBV7-2|-
TGTGCCAGCAGCTCCGGGGGGGGAGCTAACTATGGCTACACCTTC
CASSSGGGANYGYTF
>-|TRBJ2-3|TRBV6-2/TRBV6-3|-
TGTGCCAGCAGGGAGGATGGACTAACGACGCAGTATTTT
CASREDGLTTQYF
>-|TRBJ2-1|TRBV7-2|-
TGTGCCAGCAGCCGGTACTCCAATGAGCAGTTCTTC
CASSRYSNEQFF
>-|TRBJ2-5|TRBV18|-
TGTGCCAGCTCACCACAGGGCGGGACCCAAGAGACCCAGTACTTC
CASSPQGGTQETQYF
>-|TRBJ1-5|TRBV2|TRBD1
TGTGCCAGCAGCGCGGGGACAGGGGATCAGCCCCAGCATTTT
CASSAGTGDQPQHF
>-|TRBJ2-7|TRBV12-3/TRBV12-4|-
TGTGCCAGCAGTCCTGGAGAGGGCAGCAGTTCCTACGAGCAGTACTTC
CASSPGEGSSSYEQYF
>once|TRBJ1-5|TRBV25-1|-
TGTGCCAGCAGTGTGTCTCGCGGTGGGGAAGATAGCAATCAGCCCCAGCATTTT
CASSVSRGGEDSNQPQHF
>-|TRBJ1-1|TRBV10-3|-
TGTGCCATCAGACCGAGCCCTGGGGACACTGAAGCTTTCTTT
CAIRPSPGDTEAFF
>few|TRBJ1-2|TRBV2|-
TGTGCCAGCAGTGACGGCCCTAACTATGGCTACACCTTC
CASSDGPNYGYTF
>-|TRBJ1-2|TRBV18|-
TGTGCCAGCTCACCACCCCCGACCGTAGGAGGCTATGGCTACACCTTC
CASSPPPTVGGYGYTF
>-|TRBJ1-3|TRBV3-1|-
TGTGCCAGCAGCCACTGGAGACCTGGAAACACCATATATTTT
CASSHWRPGNTIYF